This T cell receptor beta chain emerged from a study of beta chain features in type 1 diabetes (dated by TCRdb to the late 2010s). The study in broad terms: Mean age, gender distribution, total cell number and subset yield did not differ between patients and healthy donors. Naive and central memory subsets were obtained from all 30 or so donors, but regulatory and stem cell-like memory subsets were isolated from only 8 patients and roughly 8 healthy donors. A total of roughly 100 million sorted cells were examined across all samples, and the number of cells per subset was strongly correlated with RNA yield. The study compared TCRB repertoires of sorted circulating CD4+ T cell subsets between recently diagnosed type 1 diabetes patients and matched healthy donors.

The CDR3 contains 15 residues, cysteine and phenylalanine counted. Only the CDR3 part of the read is kept: 45 bases, read in frame from the first base. Unmatched junction bases come to 9, with V trimmed by 5 bases and J by 7 bases. The germline V gene (reference sequence) supplies CDR1 SEHNR and CDR2 FQNEAQ. Beyond this particular receptor, the publication reports: Patients with type 1 diabetes made fewer insertions and deleted more nucleotides at VDJ recombination sites, implying thymic rearrangement abnormalities. Because cDNA was sequenced instead of genomic DNA, activated cells with high expression could be over-represented, although the groups did not differ in activation or CD3 levels. A moderate but significant shortening of TCRB CDR3 length was observed in type 1 diabetes patients in all four CD4+ subsets. Naive, central memory and regulatory TCRB repertoires appeared to be more alike among patients than among healthy donors. Shorter templates might be favored by PCR, yet because patient and control samples were amplified and corrected together, any such skew would affect both groups equally. Because small numbers of individuals were included in the HLA sub-analyses, any influence of HLA type on TCRB rearrangement was left unresolved.

The entire isolated RNA was reverse transcribed using the High Capacity cDNA Reverse Transcription Kit, and thus expressed TCRB transcripts were sequenced. Deep immunoSEQ sequencing was applied to naive, central memory and regulatory T cell samples, giving an average of roughly 3.6 million total reads per sample. After sorted cells were lysed in RLT buffer, RNA was extracted with DNase-treated RNeasy Micro or Mini kits, with the choice depending on cell number. To prevent cross-contamination, every cell subset was processed on its own, while patient and healthy donor samples were processed together. Using the immunoSEQ multiplex PCR, TCRB sequences were amplified from cDNA into 87-bp fragments spanning the CDR3 region. Sequencing of the amplicons was performed on the Illumina HiSeq platform. Turning to the authors' computational methods: Synthetic template baselines were used to correct PCR bias computationally, reads within Hamming distance 2 were collapsed together, and singletons that could not be merged were discarded. Reads were aligned against IMGT to assign V, D and J genes, CDR3 length and insertions or deletions at six rearrangement sites. Within each subset, clonotype counts were normalized to sorted cell number, after which true diversity and Gini coefficients were computed with the tcR R package. The overlap coefficient, calculated on TCRB nucleotide sequences, was used to quantify repertoire sharing. The table comes from immuneACCESS by way of TCRdb, which keeps in-frame sequences with V and J called. Part of the clones is missing from these tables; in studies checked, under half for an unresolved V gene and the rest for unknown reasons. V and J calls and clone size follow that table, whereas D and trimming were derived from the DNA. The sample has fewer than 200,000 clones on record, about 7.3% of them singletons. The top ten clones comprise about 0.6% of the sample.

This clone has just a few counts. What this receptor recognizes is not known. The record has no base qualities; no much larger clone is one base away. A single peripheral blood draw of approximately 100 mL on average was collected from each donor into heparinised tubes. Naive, central memory, regulatory and stem cell-like memory CD4+ T cells were sorted on a BD FACSAria II using a panel including CD45RO, CCR7, CD25, CD127, CD95 and CD27. Every sorted population had a purity above 95%. PBMCs were separated immediately by Lymphoprep density gradient centrifugation and were stained directly, without being cultured. Samples were stained and sorted in pairs, with one healthy donor and one patient per experiment, so that batch effects were minimized.

Input material: central memory CD4+ T cells from blood. The receptor was isolated from a man between 18 and 29 years old in good health. The V gene is TRBV7-9 and the J gene is TRBJ1-5; 9 bases in between match TRBD1. Read as DNA, the sequence is TGTGCCAGCAGCCCCGGGACAGGGATGTACCAGCCCCAGCATTTT. Translated, it reads CASSPGTGMYQPQHF. The entire variable domain, with the stretches around the CDR3 drawn from the reference TRBV7-9 and TRBJ1-5 proteins, is DTGVSQNPRHKITKRGQNVTFRCDPISEHNRLYWYRQTLGQGPEFLTYFQNEAQLEKSRLLSDRFSAERPKGSFSTLEIQRTEQGDSAMYLCASSPGTGMYQPQHFGDGTRLSIL.